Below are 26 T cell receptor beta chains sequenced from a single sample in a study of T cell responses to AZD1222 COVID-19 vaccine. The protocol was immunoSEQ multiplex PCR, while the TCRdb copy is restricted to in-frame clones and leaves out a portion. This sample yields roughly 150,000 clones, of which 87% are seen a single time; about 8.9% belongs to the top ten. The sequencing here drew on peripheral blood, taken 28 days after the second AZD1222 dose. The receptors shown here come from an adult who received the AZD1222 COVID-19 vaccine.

CDR3 in amino acids: CASSEVPGGSYEQYF. CDR3 bases: TGTGCCAGCAGTGAAGTCCCAGGGGGCTCCTACGAGCAGTACTTC. The chain has TRBV6-1 and TRBJ2-7; 7 bases fit TRBD1. The CDR3 contains 15 residues. Germline V gives CDR1 MNHNS, CDR2 SASEGT. V trimming: 1 base; J trimming: 0 bases; junction bases outside the gene matches: 3.

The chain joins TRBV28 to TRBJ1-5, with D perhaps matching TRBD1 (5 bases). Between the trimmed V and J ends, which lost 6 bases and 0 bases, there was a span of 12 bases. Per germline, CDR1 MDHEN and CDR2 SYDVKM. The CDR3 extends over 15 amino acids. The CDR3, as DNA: TGTGCCAGCAGCTCCCGGACATATAGCAATCAGCCCCAGCATTTT. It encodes CASSSRTYSNQPQHF.

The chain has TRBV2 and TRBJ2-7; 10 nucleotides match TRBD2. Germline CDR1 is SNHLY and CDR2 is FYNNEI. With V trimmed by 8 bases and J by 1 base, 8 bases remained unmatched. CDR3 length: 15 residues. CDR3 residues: CASQPLAGESYEQYF. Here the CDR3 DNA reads TGTGCCAGCCAACCCCTAGCGGGAGAATCCTACGAGCAGTACTTC.

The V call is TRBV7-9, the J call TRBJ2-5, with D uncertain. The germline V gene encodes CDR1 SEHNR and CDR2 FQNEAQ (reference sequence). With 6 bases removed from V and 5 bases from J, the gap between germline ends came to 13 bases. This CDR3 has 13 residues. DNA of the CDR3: TGTGCCAGCAGTCCACCCGCGTCGGAGACCCAGTACTTC. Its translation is CASSPPASETQYF.

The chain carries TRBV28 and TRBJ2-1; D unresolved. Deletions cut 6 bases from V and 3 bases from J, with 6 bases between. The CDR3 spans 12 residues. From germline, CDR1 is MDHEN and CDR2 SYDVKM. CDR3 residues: CASRENYNEQFF. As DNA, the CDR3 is TGTGCCAGCAGAGAAAACTACAATGAGCAGTTCTTC. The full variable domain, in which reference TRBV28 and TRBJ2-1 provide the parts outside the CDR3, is DVKVTQSSRYLVKRTGEKVFLECVQDMDHENMFWYRQDPGLGLRLIYFSYDVKMKEKGDIPEGYSVSREKKERFSLILESASTNQTSMYLCASRENYNEQFFGPGTRLTVL.

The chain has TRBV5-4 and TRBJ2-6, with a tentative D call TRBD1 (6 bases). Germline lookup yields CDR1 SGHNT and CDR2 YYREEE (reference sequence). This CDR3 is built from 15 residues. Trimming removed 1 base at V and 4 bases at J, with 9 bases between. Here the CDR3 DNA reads TGTGCCAGCAGCTTGTCAGGGGAAGGGGCCAACGTCCTGACTTTC. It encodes CASSLSGEGANVLTF.

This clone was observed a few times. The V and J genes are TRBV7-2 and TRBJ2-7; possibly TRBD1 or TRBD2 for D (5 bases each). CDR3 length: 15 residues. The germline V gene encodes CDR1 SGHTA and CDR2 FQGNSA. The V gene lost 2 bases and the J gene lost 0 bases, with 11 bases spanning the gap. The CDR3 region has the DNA TGTGCCAGCAGCTTAAGTTCAGGGAGCTCCTACGAGCAGTACTTC. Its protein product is CASSLSSGSSYEQYF.

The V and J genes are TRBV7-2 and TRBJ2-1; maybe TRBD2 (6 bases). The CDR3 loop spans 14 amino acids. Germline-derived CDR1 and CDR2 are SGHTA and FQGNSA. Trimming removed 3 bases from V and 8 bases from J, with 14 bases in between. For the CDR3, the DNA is TGTGCCAGCAGCTTGTCTGTTGGGGAGGATGAGCAGTTCTTC. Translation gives CASSLSVGEDEQFF.

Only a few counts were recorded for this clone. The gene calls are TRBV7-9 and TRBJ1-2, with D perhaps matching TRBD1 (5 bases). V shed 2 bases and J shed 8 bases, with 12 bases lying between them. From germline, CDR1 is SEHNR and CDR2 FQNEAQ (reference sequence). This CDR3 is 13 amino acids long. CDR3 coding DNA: TGTGCCAGCAGCTTATATCTGGGGGAAGGCTACACCTTC. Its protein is CASSLYLGEGYTF.

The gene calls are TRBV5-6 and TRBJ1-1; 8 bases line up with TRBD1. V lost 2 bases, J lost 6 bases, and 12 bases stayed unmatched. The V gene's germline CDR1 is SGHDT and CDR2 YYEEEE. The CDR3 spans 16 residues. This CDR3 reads CASSLTGTGYFPEAFF. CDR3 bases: TGTGCCAGCAGCTTAACCGGGACAGGCTATTTCCCTGAAGCTTTCTTT.

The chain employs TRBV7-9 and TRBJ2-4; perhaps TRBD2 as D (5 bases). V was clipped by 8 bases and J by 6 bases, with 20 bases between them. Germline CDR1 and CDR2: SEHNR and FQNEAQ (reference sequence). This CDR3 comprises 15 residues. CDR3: CASSSLSVEGNIQYF. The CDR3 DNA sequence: TGTGCCAGCTCCTCATTATCCGTTGAGGGAAACATTCAGTACTTC. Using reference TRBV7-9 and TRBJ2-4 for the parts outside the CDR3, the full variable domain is DTGVSQNPRHKITKRGQNVTFRCDPISEHNRLYWYRQTLGQGPEFLTYFQNEAQLEKSRLLSDRFSAERPKGSFSTLEIQRTEQGDSAMYLCASSSLSVEGNIQYFGAGTRLSVL.

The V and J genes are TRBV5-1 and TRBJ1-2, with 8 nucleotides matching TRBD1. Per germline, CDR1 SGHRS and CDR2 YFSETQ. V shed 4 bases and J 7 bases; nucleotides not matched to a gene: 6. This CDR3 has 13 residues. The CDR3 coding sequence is TGCGCCAGCAGCCCCAGGGGGCAGTCTGGCTACACCTTC. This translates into CASSPRGQSGYTF.

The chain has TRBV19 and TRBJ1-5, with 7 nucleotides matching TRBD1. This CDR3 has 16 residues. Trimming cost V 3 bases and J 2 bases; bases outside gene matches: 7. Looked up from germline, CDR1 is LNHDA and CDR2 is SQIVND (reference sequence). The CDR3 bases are TGTGCCAGTAGTATGAGTCGGCAGGGGGGCAATCAGCCCCAGCATTTT. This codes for CASSMSRQGGNQPQHF.

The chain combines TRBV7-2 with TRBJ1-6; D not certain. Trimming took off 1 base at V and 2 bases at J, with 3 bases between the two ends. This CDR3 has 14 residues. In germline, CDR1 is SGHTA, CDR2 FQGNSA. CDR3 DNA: TGTGCCAGCAGCTTAGAAACCTATAATTCACCCCTCCACTTT. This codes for CASSLETYNSPLHF.

In DNA, the CDR3 is TGCGCCAGCCGGCCGGGAGGCGAAGCCTACGAGCAGTACTTC. Amino acid sequence: CASRPGGEAYEQYF. The chain employs TRBV5-1 and TRBJ2-7; TRBD2 matches at 7 bases. V trimming: 7 bases; J trimming: 2 bases; junction bases outside the gene matches: 9. Germline CDR1 reads SGHRS; CDR2 reads YFSETQ. The CDR3 spans 14 residues. Full variable domain (remainder filled in from reference TRBV5-1 and TRBJ2-7): KAGVTQTPRYLIKTRGQQVTLSCSPISGHRSVSWYQQTPGQGLQFLFEYFSETQRNKGNFPGRFSGRQFSNSRSEMNVSTLELGDSALYLCASRPGGEAYEQYFGPGTRLTVT.

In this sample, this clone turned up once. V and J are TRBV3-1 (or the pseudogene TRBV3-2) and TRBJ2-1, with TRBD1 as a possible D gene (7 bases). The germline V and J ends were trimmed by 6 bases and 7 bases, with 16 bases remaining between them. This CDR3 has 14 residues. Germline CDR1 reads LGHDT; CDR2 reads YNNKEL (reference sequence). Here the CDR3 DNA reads TGTGCCAGCAGAGATCAGGGGGGCGGGAATGAGCAGTTCTTC. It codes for CASRDQGGGNEQFF.

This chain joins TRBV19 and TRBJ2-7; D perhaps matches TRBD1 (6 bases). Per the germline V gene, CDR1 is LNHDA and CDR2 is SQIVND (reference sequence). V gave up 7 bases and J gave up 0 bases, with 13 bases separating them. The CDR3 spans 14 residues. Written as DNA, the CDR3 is TGTGCCAGTACCCCGACAGGCTTCTCCTACGAGCAGTACTTC. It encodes CASTPTGFSYEQYF.

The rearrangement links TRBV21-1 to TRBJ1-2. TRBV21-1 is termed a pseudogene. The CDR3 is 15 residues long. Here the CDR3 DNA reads TGTGCCAGCACCCCGTCAGGGAGTTCTAACTATGGCTACACCTTC. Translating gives CASTPSGSSNYGYTF.

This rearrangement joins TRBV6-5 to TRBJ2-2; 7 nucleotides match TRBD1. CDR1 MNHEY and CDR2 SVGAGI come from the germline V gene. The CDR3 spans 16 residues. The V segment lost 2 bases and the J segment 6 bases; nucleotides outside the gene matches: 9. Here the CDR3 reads CASSYPDRELAGELFF. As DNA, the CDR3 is TGTGCCAGCAGTTACCCCGACAGGGAACTAGCCGGGGAGCTGTTTTTT.

The CDR3 region is CATSRDPRGSISYEQYF. The CDR3 DNA sequence: TGTGCCACCAGCAGAGATCCTCGGGGGTCCATCTCCTACGAGCAGTACTTC. This chain uses TRBV15 with TRBJ2-7; tentative D call: TRBD2 (6 bases). Germline assignment: CDR1 LNHNV and CDR2 YYDKDF (reference sequence). CDR3 length: 17 amino acids. Trimming removed 0 bases at V and 0 bases at J, with 15 bases between.

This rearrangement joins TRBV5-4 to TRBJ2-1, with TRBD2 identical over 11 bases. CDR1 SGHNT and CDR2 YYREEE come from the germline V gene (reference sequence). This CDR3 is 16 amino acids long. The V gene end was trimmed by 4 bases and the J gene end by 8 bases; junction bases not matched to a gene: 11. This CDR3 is CASSLTPGLAVDEQFF. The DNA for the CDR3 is TGTGCCAGCAGCCTAACCCCGGGACTAGCGGTGGATGAGCAGTTCTTC.

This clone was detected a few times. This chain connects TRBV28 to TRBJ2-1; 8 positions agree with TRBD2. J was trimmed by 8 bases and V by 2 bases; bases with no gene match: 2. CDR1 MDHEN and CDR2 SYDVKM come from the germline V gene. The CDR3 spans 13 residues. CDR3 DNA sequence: TGTGCCAGCAGTTTAGTCGGGGGGGATGAGCAGTTCTTC. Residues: CASSLVGGDEQFF.

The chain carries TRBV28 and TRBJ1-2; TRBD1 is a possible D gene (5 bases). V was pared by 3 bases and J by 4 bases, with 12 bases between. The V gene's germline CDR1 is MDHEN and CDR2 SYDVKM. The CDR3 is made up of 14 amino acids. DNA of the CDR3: TGTGCCAGCAGTTTCTCGGGACGGACCTATGGCTACACCTTC. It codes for CASSFSGRTYGYTF.

The DNA for the CDR3 is TGTGCCAGCAGGCCGACAGGGGGTAGCAATCAGCCCCAGCATTTT. Translation gives CASRPTGGSNQPQHF. J is TRBJ1-5 and V is TRBV28, with TRBD1 matching 9 bases. V lost 6 bases, J lost 0 bases, and 3 bases stayed unmatched. Germline V gene sequence: CDR1 MDHEN, CDR2 SYDVKM. The CDR3 has 15 amino acids.

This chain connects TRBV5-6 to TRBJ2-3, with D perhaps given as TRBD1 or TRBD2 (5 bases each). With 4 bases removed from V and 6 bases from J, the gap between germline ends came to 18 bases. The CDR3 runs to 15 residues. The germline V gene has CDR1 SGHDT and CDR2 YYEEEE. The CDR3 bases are TGTGCCAGCAGCCTAACCGGGGCGAAGTCGGATACGCAGTATTTT. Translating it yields CASSLTGAKSDTQYF.

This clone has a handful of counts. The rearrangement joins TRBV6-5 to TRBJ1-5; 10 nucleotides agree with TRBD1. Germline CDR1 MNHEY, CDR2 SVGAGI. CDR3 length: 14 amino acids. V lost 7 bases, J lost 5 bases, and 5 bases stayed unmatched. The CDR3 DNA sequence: TGTGCCAGCATCCGGACAGGGGGGCATCAGCCCCAGCATTTT. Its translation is CASIRTGGHQPQHF.